Many counts were recorded for the clone carrying this TCR beta chain. The record originates from a study of T cell repertoires in cytomegalovirus infection. The CDR3 loop spans 15 amino acids. CDR1 and CDR2 (germline): MNHNS, SASEGT. The V gene lost 5 bases and the J gene lost 1 base, with 14 bases spanning the gap. Using its own MiXCR run on the reads, TCRdb lists one record per CDR3 protein. The table has more than 500,000 distinct CDR3 sequences, about 17% seen once. The receptor's source is a human donor in good health (CMV status not recorded). Some clones in this sample may be carry-over from other donors' samples. The rearrangement joins TRBV6-1 to TRBJ1-1, with D tentatively TRBD1 (6 bases). Sequenced input: CD8+ T cells from PBMCs. CDR3 region: CASSLTGTQNTEAFF. CDR3 nucleotide sequence: TGTGCCAGCAGTCTTACAGGGACCCAGAACACTGAAGCTTTCTTT.